The rows below give T cell receptor beta chains drawn from one sample of a study of a mutant IDH1 vaccine in newly diagnosed glioma. Sequenced by immunoSEQ multiplex PCR; TCRdb stores in-frame clones only, minus some. The sample holds 100,000 to 120,000 clones, 85% to 90% seen once. Antigen specificity for these receptors is unknown. This sample comprised PBMCs, obtained from a glioma patient whose treatment included an IDH1 peptide vaccine. The receptors shown here come from a woman in her 50s with glioma. Both conserved end residues are trimmed from each CDR3. The order of the fields is V gene, J gene, CDR3 protein.

TRBV30	TRBJ2-7	AWSSGGLNYEQY
TRBV28	TRBJ2-1	ASSSPEGYNEQF
TRBV7-9	TRBJ2-5	ASSLGGPDGETQY
TRBV6-6	TRBJ1-5	ASGDNQPQH
TRBV2	TRBJ1-4	ASTQQGTTNEKLF
TRBV5-1	TRBJ2-2	ASSFSGSGTGELF
TRBV6-5	TRBJ2-7	ASRSSYEQY
TRBV5-1	TRBJ1-2	ASSLGQGVYGYT
TRBV4-1	TRBJ2-5	ASSQVSSGRFGYQETQY
TRBV18	TRBJ2-1	ASSRGYNEQF
TRBV7-8	TRBJ2-1	ASSSRTSGAYNEQF
TRBV28	TRBJ2-3	ASSTGEGMTDTQY
TRBV15	TRBJ2-7	ATSRDQVSRGEQY
TRBV27	TRBJ2-7	ASSWETGGGYEQY
TRBV5-6	TRBJ2-5	ASSPRTFQETQY
TRBV11-2	TRBJ2-1	ASSPGTTREQF
TRBV5-5	TRBJ2-3	ASSPGLAGDTDTQY
TRBV6-1	TRBJ1-2	ASSETGLQRRYT
TRBV6-6	TRBJ2-7	ASSYSFAGEHYEQY
TRBV28	TRBJ2-7	ASSLWGASYEQY
TRBV9	TRBJ2-1	ASSAGTINEQF
TRBV7-3	TRBJ1-1	ASSLSSGGYHEAF
TRBV5-1	TRBJ2-5	ASSVQGEQETQY
TRBV19	TRBJ2-7	ASSEPFGRSLGYEQY
TRBV11-2	TRBJ2-2	ASSLGLAGLNTGELF
TRBV11-3	TRBJ1-1	ASSQGATEAF
TRBV5-1	TRBJ2-3	ASSQGLAGADTQY
TRBV29-1	TRBJ2-7	SVGGGSYEQY
TRBV5-1	TRBJ2-2	ASRVAGAGTGELF
TRBV6-5	TRBJ1-5	ASSYGDYNQPQH
TRBV7-3	TRBJ1-1	ASRPSGITEAF
TRBV7-8	TRBJ1-1	ASSLVRGTETEAF
TRBV11-2	TRBJ2-3	ASSLNSGTDTQY
TRBV18	TRBJ1-6	ASSPGAGLSPLH
TRBV27	TRBJ1-5	ASSPTGANQPQH
TRBV7-8	TRBJ1-4	ASSSPRGSNEKLF
TRBV5-1	TRBJ1-2	ASLSKGGGYT
TRBV6-4	TRBJ2-1	ASRRDYPSYNEQF
TRBV9	TRBJ2-3	ASMRTSGGLGDTQY
TRBV7-9	TRBJ2-2	ASSSTGTSGSRNTGELF
TRBV2	TRBJ2-2	ASSRQNPNTGELF
TRBV7-9	TRBJ1-5	ASSLGQNQPQH
TRBV19	TRBJ1-1	ASSIDREVLFTEAF
TRBV10-3	TRBJ1-5	AISEGDQPQH
TRBV29-1	TRBJ2-5	SVDGSGETQY
TRBV7-9	TRBJ1-5	ASSRDIQPQH
TRBV5-1	TRBJ1-1	ASSRSLGGGTEAF
TRBV18	TRBJ1-6	ASSPSGTINSPLH
TRBV29-1	TRBJ2-1	SVSFRNNEQF
TRBV5-1	TRBJ2-1	ASGGGGREVEQF
TRBV11-2	TRBJ2-7	ASSFLYEQY
TRBV6-1	TRBJ1-4	ASSGTVSTNEKLF
TRBV5-3	TRBJ1-5	ANYGDFNQPQH
TRBV19	TRBJ1-5	ASRDSNQPQH
TRBV18	TRBJ2-5	ASSPTQGHRETQY
TRBV19	TRBJ2-4	ASSKGGSSKNIQY
TRBV19	TRBJ1-1	ASSITPGWTTEAF
TRBV11-2	TRBJ2-1	ASSLGQGSYNEQF